This passage covers 7 T cell receptor beta chains from one sample sequenced in a study of blood T cells in healthy people across ages. The authors ran a second PCR of about 6 to 11 cycles using a sample-barcoded 5' primer and a J-beta primer mix. TCRdb used MiXCR to reprocess the 5' RACE reads, holding one entry per CDR3 protein. The sample carries about 320,000 distinct CDR3 sequences, less than 30% recorded once. The source material was blood. Receptors were obtained from a woman in her 70s in good health.

This sequence joins TRBV18 and TRBJ1-1, with D tentatively TRBD1 (5 bases). CDR1 and CDR2 from the germline V gene are KGHSH and LQKENI. Trimming took 6 bases from V and 8 from J, leaving 19 bases between them. The CDR3 is made up of 14 amino acids. The CDR3 region is CASSLNGGKSEAFF. CDR3 DNA: TGTGCCAGCTCCCTAAACGGGGGGAAGTCCGAAGCTTTCTTT.

This chain connects TRBV4-3 to TRBJ1-2, with a tentative D call TRBD1 (5 bases). The germline gives CDR1 LGHNA, CDR2 YSLEER. CDR3 length: 13 residues. The germline V and J ends were trimmed by 0 bases and 9 bases, with 11 bases remaining between them. In DNA form, the CDR3 reads TGCGCCAGCAGCCAAGATGAGGGGCTTAGCTACACCTTC. Translating gives CASSQDEGLSYTF.

This clonotype has only a few counts. The rearrangement joins TRBV5-1 to TRBJ2-7; a weak D match, TRBD1 (6 bases). Germline CDR1 and CDR2: SGHRS and YFSETQ. This CDR3 has 14 residues. V gave up 5 bases and J gave up 4 bases, with 16 bases separating them. This CDR3 reads CASSSRLGAYEQYF. CDR3 nucleotide sequence: TGCGCCAGCAGTTCCCGGCTGGGGGCATACGAGCAGTACTTC.

This clonotype has just a few counts. This sequence joins TRBV4-2 and TRBJ2-7, with TRBD1 as a possible D gene (6 bases). V lost 4 bases and J lost 2, with 15 bases in between. The germline V gene has CDR1 LGHNA and CDR2 YNFKEQ. This CDR3 contains 15 residues. In nucleotides, the CDR3 is TGTGCCAGCAGCCTCCGACAGGAGCCTACCTACGAGCAGTACTTC. Amino acid sequence: CASSLRQEPTYEQYF.

The chain combines TRBV2 with TRBJ2-5; TRBD2 matches 9 bases. The J call is uncertain, as TRBJ2-1 better fits the DNA end. In germline, CDR1 is SNHLY, CDR2 FYNNEI. The CDR3 runs 18 residues. In DNA form, the CDR3 reads TGTGCCGGTAGCCGGATAAAGCCCGGGACTAGCAATCGCAATGAGCAGTTCTTC. Its protein is CAGSRIKPGTSNRNEQFF.

This clonotype was seen a few times. This chain connects TRBV7-9 to TRBJ2-1; 8 bases fit TRBD2. After removal of 5 bases from V and 9 bases from J, the junction contained 9 bases not matched to a gene. This CDR3 has 14 residues. In germline, CDR1 is SEHNR, CDR2 FQNEAQ (reference sequence). The CDR3 DNA follows: TGTGCCAGCAGCACGGGGGGGCCTACAGTTGAGCAGTTCTTC. Amino acid sequence: CASSTGGPTVEQFF.

V and J are TRBV29-1 and TRBJ2-5, with no clear D. Germline values: CDR1 SQVTM, CDR2 ANQGSEA. V was clipped by 4 bases and J by 2 bases, with 20 bases between them. This CDR3 has 16 residues. CDR3 nucleotides: TGCAGCGTTGGCCTCAACCACATAGGCTCACAAGAGACCCAGTACTTC. Translation gives CSVGLNHIGSQETQYF.